This T cell receptor beta chain was retrieved from a study of T cell responses to AZD1222 COVID-19 vaccine. Whole-study context: Combined were second doses at about 4 or about 12 weeks.

General study results and limits: Spike-specific TCR breadth and depth went up after people got two AZD1222 doses. After the peak T cell response, and only then, were repertoires sampled. Clonal diversity was possibly underestimated, and white British individuals and females predominated among donors.

Only in-frame clones appear in the TCRdb table, and some are missing; sequencing was by immunoSEQ multiplex PCR. The sample lists around 110,000 clones, 88% occurring once. The CDR3 length is 16 residues. Germline V CDR1 and CDR2: SGHTS, YDEGEE. V lost 0 bases to trimming and J lost 5 bases; unmatched junction nucleotides: 5. Comments on this clone: Its specificity is unknown.

The material was peripheral blood, obtained on day 0 of AZD1222 vaccination. The TCR sequence derives from an adult in good health. The J gene is TRBJ2-2, the V gene TRBV5-8, with 9 nucleotides matching TRBD2. The DNA for the CDR3 is TGTGCCAGCAGCTTGGGCAGCGGGAGGTGGACCGGGGAGCTGTTTTTT. Residues: CASSLGSGRWTGELFF.